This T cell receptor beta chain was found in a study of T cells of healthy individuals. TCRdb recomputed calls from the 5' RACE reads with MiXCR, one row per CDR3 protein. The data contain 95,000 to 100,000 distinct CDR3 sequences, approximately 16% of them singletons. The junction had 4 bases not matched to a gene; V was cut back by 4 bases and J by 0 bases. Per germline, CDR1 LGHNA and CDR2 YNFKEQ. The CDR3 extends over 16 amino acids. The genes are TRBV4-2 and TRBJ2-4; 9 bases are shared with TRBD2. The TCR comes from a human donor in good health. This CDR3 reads CASSPRLAEAKNIQYF. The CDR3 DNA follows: TGTGCCAGCAGCCCTCGACTAGCGGAAGCCAAAAACATTCAGTACTTC.